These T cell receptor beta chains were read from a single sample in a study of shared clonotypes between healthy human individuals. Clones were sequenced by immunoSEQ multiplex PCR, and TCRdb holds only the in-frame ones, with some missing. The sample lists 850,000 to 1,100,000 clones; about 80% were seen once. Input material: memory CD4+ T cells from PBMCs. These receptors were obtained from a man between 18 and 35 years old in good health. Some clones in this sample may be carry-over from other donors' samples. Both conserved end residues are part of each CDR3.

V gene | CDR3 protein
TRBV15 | CATSPGPAYEQYF
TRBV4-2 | CASSREAGGYNEQFF
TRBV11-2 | CASSRLGQGTSVTEAFF
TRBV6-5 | CASRGKLAHNQPQHF
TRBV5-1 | CASSRWGTADRAYEQYF
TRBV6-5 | CASSYVGVMNTEAFF
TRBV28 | CATWDRNTEAFF
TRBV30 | CAWSLVQETQYF
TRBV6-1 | CASRRQGTSYEQYF
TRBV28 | CASSPIGQNYGYTF
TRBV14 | CASSLDRMYNEQFF
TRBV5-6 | CASSPDRSQETQYF
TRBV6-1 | CASSHYEQYF
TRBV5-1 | CASSLGKAYGYTF
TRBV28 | CASKESLYGYTF
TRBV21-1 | CASSMGTASGNTIYF
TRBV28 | CAILTGFNEQYF
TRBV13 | CASSLSPRRKTWGTGELFF
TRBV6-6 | CASRREWGGTEAFF
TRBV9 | CASSEVSTNEKLFF
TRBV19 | CASSTTGERGTDQPQHF
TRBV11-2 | CASSLGSGYQPQHF
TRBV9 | CASSASGMTYNEQFF
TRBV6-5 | CASRRVGPETQYF
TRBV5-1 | CASRVTGGDYGYTF
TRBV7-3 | CASSVNIVGSYEQYF
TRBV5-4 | CASSSGTGGSPTDTQYF
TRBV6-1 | CASSGNRNYGYTF
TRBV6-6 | CASSQGQAYAGAYTF
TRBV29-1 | CSARPGGSSNEQFF
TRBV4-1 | CASSSLQGFNSPLHF
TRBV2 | CASQTGFSTGELFF
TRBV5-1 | CASSLNQETQYF
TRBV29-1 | CSVEGPDGGGKTGTDTQYF
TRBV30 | CAWSGGETQYF
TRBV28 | CASSWRGRGQPQHF
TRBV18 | CASSPSQGPHEQYF
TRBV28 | CASSYRDYNEQFF
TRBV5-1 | CASSLLDTQYF
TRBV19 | CASSTGRASYNEQFF
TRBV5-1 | CASTKFGTVGADTQYF
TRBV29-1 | CSVEVVAGLNEQFF
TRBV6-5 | CASSHWTGATEAFF
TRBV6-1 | CASSGRQGASGNTIYF
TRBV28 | CASSWAEREVGKQYF
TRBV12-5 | CASGLRGGYTF
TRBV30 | CAWSDLALGEQFF
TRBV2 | CASTKRPTGDYEQYF
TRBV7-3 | CASSSSGGANVLTF
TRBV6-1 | CASSESSRGPRQPQHF
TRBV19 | CASSIARDNEQFF
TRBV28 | CASSFLQGRANVLTF
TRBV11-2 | CASSLYGGSSVSEQFF
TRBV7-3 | CASSPGTAKNIQYF
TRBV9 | CASSKGTSGRAGETQYF
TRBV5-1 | CASSFGRLAENTGELFF
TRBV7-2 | CASSPQLGGGVYEQYF